This T cell receptor (beta chain) was captured in a study of shared clonotypes between healthy human individuals. The study, taken as a whole, reports: The researchers took only blood, and tissue repertoires probably look different. Despite large depth, rarefaction showed incomplete sorted-subset sequencing.

As regards this clone: Its target is not known.

The material for each subset, its genomic DNA, was split evenly across several immunoSEQ plates. Data came from immunoSEQ multiplex PCR; TCRdb stores just in-frame clones and leaves some out. Of 2 million to 2.5 million clones listed, roughly 93% are singletons. V lost 0 bases and J lost 4; bases outside the gene matches: 4. Germline CDR1 and CDR2: SGHNT and YYREEE (reference sequence). The CDR3 length is 15 residues. The sample was naive CD4+ T cells from PBMCs. The subset here: CD45RA+ positively selected. This receptor was obtained from a man aged 18-30 years in good health. Some clones in this sample may be carry-over from other donors' samples. The J gene is TRBJ2-1, the V gene TRBV5-4, with 7 nucleotides matching TRBD1. CDR3 loop: CASSLGGGQYNEQFF. The CDR3, as DNA: TGTGCCAGCAGCTTGGGAGGGGGCCAGTACAATGAGCAGTTCTTC.